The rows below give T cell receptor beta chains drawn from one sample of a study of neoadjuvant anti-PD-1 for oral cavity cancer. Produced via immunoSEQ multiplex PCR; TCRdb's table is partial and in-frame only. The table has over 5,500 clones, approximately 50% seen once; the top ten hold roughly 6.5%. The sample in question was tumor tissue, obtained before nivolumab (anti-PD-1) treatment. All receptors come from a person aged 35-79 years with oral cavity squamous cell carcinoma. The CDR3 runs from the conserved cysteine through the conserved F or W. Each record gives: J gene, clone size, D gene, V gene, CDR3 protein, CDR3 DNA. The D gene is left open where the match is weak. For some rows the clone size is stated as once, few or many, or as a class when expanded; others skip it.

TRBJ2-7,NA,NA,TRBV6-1,CASTRDTLALEQYF,TGTGCCAGTACCCGGGACACGCTTGCGCTCGAGCAGTACTTC
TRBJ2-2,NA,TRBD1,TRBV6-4,CASSRSGTGANTGELFF,TGTGCCAGCAGCCGCTCCGGGACAGGGGCGAACACCGGGGAGCTGTTTTTT
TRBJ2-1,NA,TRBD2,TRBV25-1,CASSGLGLGLDEQFF,TGTGCCAGCAGTGGGCTGGGACTAGGATTAGATGAGCAGTTCTTC
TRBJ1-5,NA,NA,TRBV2,CASSGNAGPGNQPQHF,TGTGCCAGCAGTGGAAATGCGGGTCCCGGGAATCAGCCCCAGCATTTT
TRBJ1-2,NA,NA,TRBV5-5,CASSPERQGRGYTF,TGTGCCAGCAGCCCGGAGCGGCAGGGGAGAGGCTACACCTTC
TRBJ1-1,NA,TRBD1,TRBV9,CASSGRQGVGNTEAFF,TGTGCCAGCAGCGGGAGACAGGGGGTGGGAAACACTGAAGCTTTCTTT
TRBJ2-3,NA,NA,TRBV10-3,CAISGSETDTQYF,TGTGCCATCAGTGGTTCAGAGACAGATACGCAGTATTTT
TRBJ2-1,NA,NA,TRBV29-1,CSASQPLRAGSYNEQFF,TGCAGCGCATCCCAACCCCTCAGGGCTGGCTCCTACAATGAGCAGTTCTTC
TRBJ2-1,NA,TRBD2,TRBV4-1,CASSLLGLAGINEQFF,TGCGCCAGCAGCCTCCTGGGACTAGCGGGGATCAATGAGCAGTTCTTC
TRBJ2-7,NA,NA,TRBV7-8,CASSPGQLVLSYEQYF,TGTGCCAGCAGCCCCGGACAGTTAGTACTCTCCTACGAGCAGTACTTC
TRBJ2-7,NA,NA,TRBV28,CASSPPGLTYEQYF,TGTGCCAGCAGCCCACCGGGCCTCACCTACGAGCAGTACTTC
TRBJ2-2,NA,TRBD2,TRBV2,CASKLAGGDGELFF,TGTGCCAGCAAACTAGCGGGAGGTGACGGGGAGCTGTTTTTT
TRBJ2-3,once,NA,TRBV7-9,CASSLKAASTDTQYF,TGTGCCAGCAGCTTGAAGGCGGCTAGCACAGATACGCAGTATTTT
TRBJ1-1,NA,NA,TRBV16,CASSQSHSPEGAFF,TGTGCCAGCAGCCAATCACACAGCCCCGAGGGAGCTTTCTTT
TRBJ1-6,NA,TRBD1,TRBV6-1,CASRPGQVNSPLHF,TGTGCCAGCAGGCCGGGACAGGTGAATTCACCCCTCCACTTT
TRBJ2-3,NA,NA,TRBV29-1,CSVGPQQGRTDTQYF,TGCAGCGTTGGACCCCAACAGGGACGCACAGATACGCAGTATTTT
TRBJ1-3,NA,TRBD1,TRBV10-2,CASSAGDSSGNTIYF,TGCGCCAGCTCCGCCGGGGACAGCTCTGGAAACACCATATATTTT
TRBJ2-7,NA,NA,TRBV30,CAWSRRGSYEQYF,TGTGCCTGGAGTAGACGGGGGTCCTACGAGCAGTACTTC
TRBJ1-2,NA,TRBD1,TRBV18,CASSPGQGALGYTF,TGTGCCAGCTCACCTGGACAGGGGGCGCTTGGCTACACCTTC
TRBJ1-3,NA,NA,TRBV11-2,CASSLDSGTGNTIYF,TGTGCCAGCAGCTTAGATAGTGGTACTGGAAACACCATATATTTT
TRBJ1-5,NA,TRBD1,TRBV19,CASSIYRDRGNQPQHF,TGTGCCAGTAGTATCTACCGGGACAGGGGCAATCAGCCCCAGCATTTT
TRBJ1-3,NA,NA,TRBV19,CASRQGSGNTIYF,TGTGCCAGTCGCCAGGGTTCTGGAAACACCATATATTTT
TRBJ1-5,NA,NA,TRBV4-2,CASSGEAGVTQPQHF,TGTGCCAGCAGCGGGGAGGCAGGGGTTACTCAGCCCCAGCATTTT
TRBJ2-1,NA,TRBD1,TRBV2,CASRETGSSYNEQFF,TGTGCCAGCAGGGAGACAGGGTCCTCCTACAATGAGCAGTTCTTC
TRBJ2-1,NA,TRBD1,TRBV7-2,CASFQGAVYNEQFF,TGTGCCAGCTTTCAGGGGGCGGTCTACAATGAGCAGTTCTTC
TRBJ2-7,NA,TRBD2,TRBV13,CASSLFAAGGPNSYEQYF,TGTGCCAGCAGCCTTTTTGCGGCGGGAGGCCCTAACTCCTACGAGCAGTACTTC
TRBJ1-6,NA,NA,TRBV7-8,CASTLDGTYNSPLHF,TGTGCCAGCACCCTCGATGGGACCTATAATTCACCCCTCCACTTT
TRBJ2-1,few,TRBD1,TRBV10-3,CAISGQGRNEQFF,TGTGCCATCAGTGGACAGGGGCGCAATGAGCAGTTCTTC